This is a list of T cell receptor beta chains from one sample in a study of early T cells in non-severe SARS-CoV-2 infection. TCRdb analysed the 5' RACE reads with MiXCR anew, one entry per CDR3 protein. The table includes approximately 20,000 distinct CDR3 sequences, approximately 4.5% detected once. The sample consisted of whole blood. The receptors were gathered from an adult who was a healthcare worker with PCR-confirmed SARS-CoV-2 infection or an uninfected control (not recorded which). Each CDR3 is given with its conserved first and last residue. The D gene is left open where the match is weak. Clone size is stated in some rows and not others, as once, few, many or a class when expanded.

clone_size	d_call	v_call	j_call	cdr3_aa	cdr3_nt
few	.	TRBV4-3	TRBJ2-1	CASARGPGGSYNEQFF	TGCGCCAGTGCTCGAGGCCCCGGGGGCTCCTACAATGAGCAGTTCTTC
many	.	TRBV7-8	TRBJ2-5	CASSLGGTLDGKTQYF	TGTGCCAGCAGCTTAGGAGGGACGCTCGACGGGAAGACCCAGTACTTC
many	.	TRBV6-6	TRBJ2-7	CASSPSDRTEYF	TGTGCCAGCAGCCCAAGTGACAGGACGGAGTACTTC
many	.	TRBV28	TRBJ1-1	CASTRGGTEAFF	TGTGCCAGCACTCGAGGTGGCACTGAAGCTTTCTTT
.	.	TRBV5-1	TRBJ1-1	CASSLKMDTEAFF	TGCGCCAGCAGCTTGAAAATGGACACTGAAGCTTTCTTT
many	.	TRBV7-2	TRBJ2-5	CASSLLGRETQYF	TGTGCCAGCAGCCTACTAGGGAGGGAGACCCAGTACTTC
many	TRBD2	TRBV20-1	TRBJ2-7	CSARAIPGLAGGGSYEQYF	TGCAGTGCTAGAGCGATTCCGGGACTAGCGGGGGGCGGCTCCTACGAGCAGTACTTC
few	.	TRBV5-5	TRBJ1-6	CASSIQGGDSPLHF	TGTGCCAGCAGCATACAGGGTGGAGATTCACCCCTCCACTTT
many	.	TRBV6-5	TRBJ1-1	CASSHPTGPEAFF	TGTGCCAGCAGCCACCCTACGGGCCCTGAAGCTTTCTTT
few	.	TRBV28	TRBJ2-7	CASSRVDYEQYF	TGTGCCAGCAGCAGGGTGGACTACGAGCAGTACTTC
many	TRBD1	TRBV7-2	TRBJ2-3	CASSSIATGADTQYF	TGTGCCAGCAGCTCAATCGCGACAGGGGCGGATACGCAGTATTTT
many	TRBD2	TRBV7-9	TRBJ2-1	CASSLSLAGTYNEQFF	TGTGCCAGCAGCTTAAGTCTAGCGGGGACCTACAATGAGCAGTTCTTC
few	TRBD2	TRBV6-2/TRBV6-3	TRBJ2-5	CASSYGPGRGSSETQYF	TGTGCCAGCAGTTACGGCCCCGGGAGGGGTTCAAGTGAGACCCAGTACTTC
.	.	TRBV6-2/TRBV6-3	TRBJ1-5	CASSPTFGRSNQPQHF	TGTGCCAGCAGTCCTACTTTCGGACGGAGCAATCAGCCCCAGCATTTT
large	.	TRBV6-2/TRBV6-3	TRBJ1-1	CASNSWGSDYNTEAFF	TGTGCCAGCAATAGTTGGGGTTCCGATTATAACACTGAAGCTTTCTTT